This T cell receptor (beta chain) stems from a study of PD-1 blockade in classical Hodgkin lymphoma. About the study: The patients were dosed with nivolumab 3 mg/kg, infused intravenously every 2 weeks. Study outcomes and limitations: Those achieving complete response showed baseline diversity like newly diagnosed patients. Reported baseline diversity: healthy donors highest, relapsed/refractory patients lowest.

Brentuximab vedotin exposure varied, and every patient relapsed after autologous stem cell transplantation. Magnetic negative selection, applied to thawed PBMCs, was used to isolate the CD8+ T cells. The table came from immunoSEQ multiplex PCR; TCRdb's copy has only in-frame clones and leaves some out. This repertoire shows some 5,500 clones, around 57% found once; its top ten account for 15%. There are 15 residues in the CDR3. The V gene's germline CDR1 is SGHTS and CDR2 YDEGEE. Trimming shortened V by 4 bases and J by 1 base, and 14 bases separated the two germline ends. This clone was seen a few times. Its specificity is not known.

V gene TRBV5-8 combines with J gene TRBJ1-1, with a tentative D call TRBD1 (5 bases). This specimen was CD8+ T cells from blood, taken at baseline. This TCR was recovered from a human donor with classical Hodgkin lymphoma. CDR3 loop: CASSLPGDPNTEAFF. The CDR3 region has the DNA TGTGCCAGCAGCCTACCCGGGGACCCGAACACTGAAGCTTTCTTT.